The present T cell receptor beta chain was sequenced within a study of cytomegalovirus exposure and HLA in healthy donors. Study in general: The early release's HLA-typed donors yielded tens of millions of unique TCRs. Study-level results: Being indistinguishable, some V segments were excluded, TRBV6-2 and TRBV6-3 among them. CMV serostatus stood as the only immune exposure information on hand. The authors considered a cluster of highly shared sequence variants likely to be a sequencing artifact.

PCR involved 60 Vbeta and 13 Jbeta primers. Sequencing was performed with immunoSEQ multiplex PCR; in TCRdb, only in-frame clones are kept and a portion is missing. This table holds more than 85,000 clones, more than 70% found once. This CDR3 contains 15 residues. The V gene's germline CDR1 is SNHLY and CDR2 FYNNEI. The J segment lost 0 bases and the V segment lost 8 bases, leaving 3 bases of the junction unmatched. Notes on this clone: The antigen remains unidentified.

The chain joins TRBV2 to TRBJ1-4, with 10 bases fitting TRBD1. The clonotype originates from a female donor in good health and CMV-seronegative. The sequenced sample was PBMCs. CDR3 sequence reads: CASGGQGATNEKLFF. Written as DNA, the CDR3 is TGTGCCAGCGGCGGACAGGGGGCAACTAATGAAAAACTGTTTTTT.